The sequence of this T cell receptor (beta chain) was determined in a study of neurological immune-mediated disorders. Overall study findings and caveats: Because no CDR3 amino acid sequences were shared across subjects by expanded clones, private repertoires were suggested in all groups.

The unsorted libraries were prepared from 2 million PBMCs (stored at -80 C). The cDNA was produced through 5'RACE with 10-nucleotide random UMIs. TCRdb independently ran MiXCR on the 5' RACE reads; one entry per CDR3 protein. The table lists about 55,000 distinct CDR3 sequences, about 4% of them singletons. This clonotype was seen ten or more times. Its target is unknown. Sample: PBMCs. This receptor was identified in a man over 45 with multiple sclerosis.

CDR3 in amino acids: CASSLSSSGGGIQYF. The CDR3 DNA reads TGCGCCAGCAGCTTGTCTTCGTCAGGGGGAGGCATTCAGTACTTC. The genes are TRBV5-1 and TRBJ2-4; perhaps TRBD1 as D (7 bases). Germline V gives CDR1 SGHRS, CDR2 YFSETQ. Trimming took off 1 base at V and 9 bases at J, with 17 bases between the two ends. The CDR3 runs 15 residues.